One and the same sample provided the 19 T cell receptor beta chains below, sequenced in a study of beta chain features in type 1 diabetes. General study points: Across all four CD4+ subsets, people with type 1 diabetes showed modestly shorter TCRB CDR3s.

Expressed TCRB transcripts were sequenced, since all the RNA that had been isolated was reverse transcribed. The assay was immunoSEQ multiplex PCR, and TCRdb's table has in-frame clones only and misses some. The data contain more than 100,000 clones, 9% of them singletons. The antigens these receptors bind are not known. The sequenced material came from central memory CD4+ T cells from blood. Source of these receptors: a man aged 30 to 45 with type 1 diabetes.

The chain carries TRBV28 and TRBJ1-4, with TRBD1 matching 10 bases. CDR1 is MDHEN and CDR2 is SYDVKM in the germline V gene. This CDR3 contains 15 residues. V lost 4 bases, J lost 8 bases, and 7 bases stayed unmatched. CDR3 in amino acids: CASSSTGTGVEKLFF. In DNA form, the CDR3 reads TGTGCCAGCAGTTCCACCGGGACAGGGGTAGAAAAACTGTTTTTT.

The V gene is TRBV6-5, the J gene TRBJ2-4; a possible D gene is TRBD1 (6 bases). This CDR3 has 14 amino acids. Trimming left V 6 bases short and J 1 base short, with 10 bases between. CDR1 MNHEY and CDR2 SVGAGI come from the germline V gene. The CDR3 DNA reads TGTGCCAGCAGGACAGGAGCGGCCAAAAACATTCAGTACTTC. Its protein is CASRTGAAKNIQYF.

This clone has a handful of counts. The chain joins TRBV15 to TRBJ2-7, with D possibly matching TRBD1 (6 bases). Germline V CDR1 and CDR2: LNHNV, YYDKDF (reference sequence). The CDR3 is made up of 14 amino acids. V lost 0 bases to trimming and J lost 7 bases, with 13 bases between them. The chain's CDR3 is CATSRDSGAREQYF. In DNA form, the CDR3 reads TGTGCCACCAGCAGAGATTCAGGGGCGCGGGAGCAGTACTTC. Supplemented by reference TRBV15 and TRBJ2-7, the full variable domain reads DAMVIQNPRYQVTQFGKPVTLSCSQTLNHNVMYWYQQKSSQAPKLLFHYYDKDFNNEADTPDNFQSRRPNTSFCFLDIRSPGLGDTAMYLCATSRDSGAREQYFGPGTRLTVT.

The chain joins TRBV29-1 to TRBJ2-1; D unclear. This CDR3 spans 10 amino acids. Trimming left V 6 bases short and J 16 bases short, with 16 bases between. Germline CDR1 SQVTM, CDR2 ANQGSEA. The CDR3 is CSVSTEIPFF. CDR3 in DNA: TGCAGCGTGAGTACTGAAATCCCATTCTTC.

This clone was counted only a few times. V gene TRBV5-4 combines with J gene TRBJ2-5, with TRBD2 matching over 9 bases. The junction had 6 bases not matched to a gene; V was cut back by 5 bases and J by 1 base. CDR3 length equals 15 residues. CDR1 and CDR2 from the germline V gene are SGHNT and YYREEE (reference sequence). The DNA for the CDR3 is TGTGCCAGCAGTCGTAGCGGGGGCGTCCAAGAGACCCAGTACTTC. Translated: CASSRSGGVQETQYF.

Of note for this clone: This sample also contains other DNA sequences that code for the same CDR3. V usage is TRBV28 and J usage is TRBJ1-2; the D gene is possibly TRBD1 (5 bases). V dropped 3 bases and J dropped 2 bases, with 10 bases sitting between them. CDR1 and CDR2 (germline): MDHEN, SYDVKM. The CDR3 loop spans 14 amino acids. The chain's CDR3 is CASSLSGANYGYTF. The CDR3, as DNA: TGTGCCAGCAGTTTGAGTGGGGCCAACTATGGCTACACCTTC.

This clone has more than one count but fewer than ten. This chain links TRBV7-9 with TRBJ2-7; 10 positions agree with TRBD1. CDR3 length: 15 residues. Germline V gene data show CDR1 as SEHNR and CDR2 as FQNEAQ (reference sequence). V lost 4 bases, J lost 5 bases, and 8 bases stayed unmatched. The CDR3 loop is CASSSPGTGVHEQYF. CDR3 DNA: TGTGCCAGCAGCTCGCCCGGGACAGGGGTACACGAGCAGTACTTC.

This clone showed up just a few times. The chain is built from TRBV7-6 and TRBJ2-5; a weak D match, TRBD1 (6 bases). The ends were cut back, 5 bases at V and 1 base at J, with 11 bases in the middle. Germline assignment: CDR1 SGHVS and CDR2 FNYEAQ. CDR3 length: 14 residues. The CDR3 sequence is CASSKQGTQETQYF. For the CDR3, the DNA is TGTGCCAGCAGCAAACAGGGTACCCAAGAGACCCAGTACTTC.

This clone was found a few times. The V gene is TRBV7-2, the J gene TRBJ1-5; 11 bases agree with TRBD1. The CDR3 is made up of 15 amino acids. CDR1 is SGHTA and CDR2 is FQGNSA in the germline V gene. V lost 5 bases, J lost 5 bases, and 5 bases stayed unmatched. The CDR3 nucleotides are TGTGCCAGCAGCAGACAGGGACAGGGGGATCAGCCCCAGCATTTT. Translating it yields CASSRQGQGDQPQHF.

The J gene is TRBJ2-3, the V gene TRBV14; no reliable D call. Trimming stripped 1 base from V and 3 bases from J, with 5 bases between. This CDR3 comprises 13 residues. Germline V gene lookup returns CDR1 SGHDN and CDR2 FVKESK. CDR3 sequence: CASSQAQTDTQYF. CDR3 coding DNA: TGTGCCAGCAGCCAAGCCCAGACAGATACGCAGTATTTT.

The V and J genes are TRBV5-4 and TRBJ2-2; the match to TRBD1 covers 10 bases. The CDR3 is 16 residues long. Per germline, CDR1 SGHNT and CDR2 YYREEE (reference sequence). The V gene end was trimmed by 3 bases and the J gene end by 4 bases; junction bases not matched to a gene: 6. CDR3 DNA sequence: TGTGCCAGCAGCTCCCGACAGGGGGCAATCACCGGGGAGCTGTTTTTT. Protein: CASSSRQGAITGELFF.

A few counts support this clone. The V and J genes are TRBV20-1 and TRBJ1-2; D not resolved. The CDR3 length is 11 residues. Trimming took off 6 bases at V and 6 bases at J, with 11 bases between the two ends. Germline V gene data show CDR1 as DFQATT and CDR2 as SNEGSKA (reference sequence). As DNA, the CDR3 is TGCAGTGCGCAGCCGAGCGATGGCTACACCTTC. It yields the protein CSAQPSDGYTF.

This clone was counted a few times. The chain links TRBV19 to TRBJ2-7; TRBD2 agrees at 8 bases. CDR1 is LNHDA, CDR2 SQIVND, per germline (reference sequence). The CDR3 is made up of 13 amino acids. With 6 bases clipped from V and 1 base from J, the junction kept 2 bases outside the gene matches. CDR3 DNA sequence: TGTGCCAGTAGACCTAGCGGGTCCTACGAGCAGTACTTC. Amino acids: CASRPSGSYEQYF. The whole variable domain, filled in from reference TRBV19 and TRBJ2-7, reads DGGITQSPKYLFRKEGQNVTLSCEQNLNHDAMYWYRQDPGQGLRLIYYSQIVNDFQKGDIAEGYSVSREKKESFPLTVTSAQKNPTAFYLCASRPSGSYEQYFGPGTRLTVT.

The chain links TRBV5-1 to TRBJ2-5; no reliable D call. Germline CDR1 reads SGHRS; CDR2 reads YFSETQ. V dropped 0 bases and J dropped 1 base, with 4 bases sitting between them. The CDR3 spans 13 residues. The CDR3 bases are TGCGCCAGCAGCTTGGACGGCCAAGAGACCCAGTACTTC. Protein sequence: CASSLDGQETQYF.

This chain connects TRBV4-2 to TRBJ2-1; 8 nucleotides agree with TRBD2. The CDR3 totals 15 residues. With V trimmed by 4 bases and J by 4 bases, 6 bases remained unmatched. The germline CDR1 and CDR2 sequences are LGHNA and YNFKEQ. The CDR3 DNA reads TGTGCCAGCAGCCCGACCAGCGGGGGATACAATGAGCAGTTCTTC. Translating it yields CASSPTSGGYNEQFF.

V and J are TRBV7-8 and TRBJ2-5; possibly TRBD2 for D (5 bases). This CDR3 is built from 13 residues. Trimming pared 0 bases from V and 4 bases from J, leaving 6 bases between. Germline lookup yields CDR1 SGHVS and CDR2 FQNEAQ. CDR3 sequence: CASSLARVETQYF. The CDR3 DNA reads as TGTGCCAGCAGCTTAGCGAGGGTAGAGACCCAGTACTTC.

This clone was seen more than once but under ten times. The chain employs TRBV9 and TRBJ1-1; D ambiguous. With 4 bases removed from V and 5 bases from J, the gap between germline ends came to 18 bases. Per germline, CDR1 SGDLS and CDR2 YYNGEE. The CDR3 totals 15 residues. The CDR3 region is CASSPRVGTATEAFF. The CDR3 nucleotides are TGTGCCAGCAGCCCCCGCGTCGGAACAGCAACTGAAGCTTTCTTT.

The CDR3: CAVRWGLNTEAFF. CDR3 DNA: TGTGCCGTCCGTTGGGGGCTGAACACTGAAGCTTTCTTT. The chain links TRBV10-3 to TRBJ1-1; TRBD1 might be the D (6 bases). The germline V gene has CDR1 ENHRY and CDR2 SYGVKD. The CDR3 has 13 amino acids. Trimming pared 11 bases from V and 0 bases from J, leaving 13 bases between.

The CDR3 here is CAWSGRSNQPQHF. The CDR3 bases are TGTGCCTGGAGTGGGAGAAGCAATCAGCCCCAGCATTTT. The chain has TRBV30 and TRBJ1-5; D remains unclear. From germline, CDR1 is GTSNPN and CDR2 SVGIG (reference sequence). CDR3 length: 13 amino acids. V lost 1 base and J 1 base, leaving 5 bases between the germline ends.